The 21 T cell receptor beta chains in this list originate from one sample, sequenced in a study of cytomegalovirus exposure and HLA in healthy donors (dated by TCRdb to the late 2010s). Libraries were made using the immunoSEQ multiplex PCR assay. For the multiplex PCR, a mixture combining 60 forward primers for TCR Vbeta segments and 13 reverse primers for TCR Jbeta segments was used. Drawn from immuneACCESS, this table holds only the in-frame rearrangements with V and J called that TCRdb kept. Clones are partly lost; checked studies trace under half to an unresolved V gene and leave the rest unexplained. The sample table contains more than 100,000 clones; only one count was recorded for roughly 85% of them. The leading ten clones occupy approximately 1.4% of the sample. Sequencing was done on a sample of PBMCs. The receptors stem from a man between 40 and 49 years old in good health and CMV-seronegative.

V usage is TRBV6-1 and J usage is TRBJ2-3; TRBD2 agrees at 7 bases. Germline CDR1 and CDR2: MNHNS and SASEGT. CDR3 size: 14 residues. Losses at the gene ends were 11 bases for V and 0 bases for J; bases not matched to a gene: 8. The CDR3 DNA reads as TGTGCCGGGGGGGTTTTCTCTAGCACAGATACGCAGTATTTT. Its translation is CAGGVFSSTDTQYF.

This rearrangement joins TRBV5-4 to TRBJ1-4, with 7 nucleotides matching TRBD1. The V segment lost 4 bases and the J segment 0 bases; nucleotides outside the gene matches: 6. The CDR3 extends over 16 amino acids. The V gene's germline CDR1 is SGHNT and CDR2 YYREEE (reference sequence). The CDR3 DNA follows: TGTGCCAGCAGCCAACAGGGGATAGCAACTAATGAAAAACTGTTTTTT. It translates to CASSQQGIATNEKLFF.

This clone was seen a handful of times. The V and J genes are TRBV21-1 and TRBJ2-7; the listed D gene, TRBD1, was not tested against the DNA. TRBV21-1 is tagged as a pseudogene. This CDR3 comprises 14 residues. The CDR3 loop is CASSNDRGCYEQYF. As DNA, the CDR3 is TGTGCCAGCAGCAATGACAGGGGTTGCTACGAGCAGTACTTC.

V and J are TRBV30 and TRBJ1-2; possible D gene TRBD1, 6 bases. V gave up 5 bases and J gave up 0 bases, with 13 bases separating them. Germline V lookup: CDR1 GTSNPN, CDR2 SVGIG (reference sequence). The CDR3 length is 14 residues. The DNA of the CDR3 is TGTGCCTGGTCGACAGGAATAGCTAACTATGGCTACACCTTC. As protein: CAWSTGIANYGYTF.

The chain employs TRBV7-9 and TRBJ2-3; possible D gene TRBD2, 6 bases. This CDR3 has 18 residues. CDR1 and CDR2 (germline): SEHNR, FQNEAQ (reference sequence). Trimming pared 0 bases from V and 4 bases from J, leaving 20 bases between. The CDR3 region has the DNA TGTGCCAGCAGCTTAGCCAAGGCGGGATCAAAAGGGCCAGATACGCAGTATTTT. It codes for CASSLAKAGSKGPDTQYF.

The chain links TRBV5-6 to TRBJ2-2, with 9 positions matching TRBD1. Trimming removed 4 bases from V and 4 bases from J; junction bases left unmatched: 8. This CDR3 has 16 amino acids. In germline, CDR1 is SGHDT, CDR2 YYEEEE. The CDR3: CASSNTGGGSTGELFF. In DNA, the CDR3 is TGTGCCAGCAGCAACACAGGGGGCGGGAGCACCGGGGAGCTGTTTTTT.

The chain couples TRBV5-1 to TRBJ2-5; the D gene is possibly TRBD1 (6 bases). TRBJ2-7 matches the DNA end more closely, so the J call is doubtful. This CDR3 comprises 13 residues. Germline-derived CDR1 and CDR2 are SGHRS and YFSETQ. The CDR3 loop reads CASSRNTGYEQYF. The CDR3 nucleotides read TGCGCCAGCAGCCGTAATACAGGGTACGAGCAGTACTTC.

The J gene is TRBJ2-1, the V gene TRBV9; 8 nucleotides match TRBD2. The CDR3 sequence is 15 residues long. The V gene's germline CDR1 is SGDLS and CDR2 YYNGEE. Trimming removed 4 bases from V and 8 bases from J; junction bases left unmatched: 11. The chain's CDR3 is CASSPRGLRGDEQFF. CDR3 coding DNA: TGTGCCAGCAGCCCTAGGGGGTTGCGGGGGGATGAGCAGTTCTTC.

The rearrangement uses TRBV28 and TRBJ2-2; 9 nucleotides line up with TRBD1. Germline assignment: CDR1 MDHEN and CDR2 SYDVKM. The CDR3 loop spans 17 amino acids. Trimming took 2 bases from V and 0 from J; bases not matched to a gene: 4. The CDR3 protein is CASSLDGQGSNTGELFF. CDR3 in DNA: TGTGCCAGCAGTTTAGACGGACAGGGGTCGAACACCGGGGAGCTGTTTTTT. The whole variable domain, filled in from reference TRBV28 and TRBJ2-2, reads DVKVTQSSRYLVKRTGEKVFLECVQDMDHENMFWYRQDPGLGLRLIYFSYDVKMKEKGDIPEGYSVSREKKERFSLILESASTNQTSMYLCASSLDGQGSNTGELFFGEGSRLTVL.

V and J are TRBV19 and TRBJ2-7, with D possibly being TRBD2 (6 bases). Germline lookup yields CDR1 LNHDA and CDR2 SQIVND (reference sequence). V lost 3 bases and J 3 bases, leaving 12 bases between the germline ends. The CDR3 loop spans 14 amino acids. The CDR3 region has the DNA TGTGCCAGTAGTATCGGAGCGGGTGACTACGAGCAGTACTTC. It yields the protein CASSIGAGDYEQYF.

The chain employs TRBV6-4 and TRBJ2-4, with TRBD2 matching over 7 bases. The CDR3 length is 15 residues. Germline trimming cut 11 bases from V and 7 bases from J; bases unmatched to any gene: 17. The germline CDR1 and CDR2 sequences are MRHNA and SNTAGT. The CDR3 spells CAFGGVGPIGNIQYF. In nucleotides, the CDR3 is TGTGCCTTTGGGGGGGTGGGACCGATCGGGAACATTCAGTACTTC.

The rearrangement uses TRBV7-2 and TRBJ2-7; 8 bases are a match to TRBD1. This CDR3 comprises 15 residues. CDR1 is SGHTA and CDR2 is FQGNSA in the germline V gene. With 4 bases clipped from V and 0 bases from J, the junction kept 5 bases outside the gene matches. The CDR3 sequence: CASSYRQGISYEQYF. In nucleotides, the CDR3 is TGTGCCAGCAGCTACAGACAGGGGATCTCCTACGAGCAGTACTTC. The full variable domain, with the rest looked up from reference TRBV7-2 and TRBJ2-7, is GAGVSQSPSNKVTEKGKDVELRCDPISGHTALYWYRQSLGQGLEFLIYFQGNSAPDKSGLPSDRFSAERTGGSVSTLTIQRTQQEDSAVYLCASSYRQGISYEQYFGPGTRLTVT.

The gene calls are TRBV11-2 and TRBJ1-4, with TRBD1 matching over 9 bases. The CDR3 has 14 amino acids. CDR1 and CDR2 (germline): SGHAT, FQNNGV. J gave up 7 bases and V 5 bases, and 5 bases lay outside the gene matches. CDR3 coding DNA: TGTGCCAGCAGCCTACAGGGGGCCCGTGAAAAACTGTTTTTT. Translating gives CASSLQGAREKLFF.

This chain links TRBV7-9 with TRBJ2-3, with D possibly TRBD2 on 5 matching bases. CDR1 is SEHNR, CDR2 FQNEAQ, per germline (reference sequence). The CDR3 runs to 16 residues. The V end was cut by 3 bases, the J end by 0 bases, with 13 bases between. The CDR3 reads CASSLDSTHSTDTQYF. The CDR3 nucleotides read TGTGCCAGCAGCTTGGACTCGACCCATAGCACAGATACGCAGTATTTT.

The V gene is TRBV5-8, the J gene TRBJ1-4, with 8 bases aligning to TRBD1. CDR1 is SGHTS and CDR2 is YDEGEE in the germline V gene. The CDR3 runs to 14 residues. V shed 4 bases, J shed 6 bases, and the junction held 5 bases outside the gene matches. CDR3 sequence reads: CASSPDREHEKLFF. CDR3 nucleotide sequence: TGTGCCAGCAGCCCGGACAGGGAACATGAAAAACTGTTTTTT. The whole variable domain, filled in from reference TRBV5-8 and TRBJ1-4, reads EAGVTQSPTHLIKTRGQQATLRCSPISGHTSVYWYQQALGLGLQFLLWYDEGEERNRGNFPPRFSGRQFPNYSSELNVNALELEDSALYLCASSPDREHEKLFFGSGTQLSVL.

The V and J genes are TRBV27 and TRBJ1-5; D may be TRBD1 (6 bases). Germline values: CDR1 MNHEY, CDR2 SMNVEV (reference sequence). Trimming removed 2 bases from V and 3 bases from J, with 11 bases in between. CDR3 length: 15 amino acids. Written as DNA, the CDR3 is TGTGCCAGCAGTTTAGCAGGGGAATTCAATCAGCCCCAGCATTTT. This gives the protein CASSLAGEFNQPQHF.

In its sample, this clone was seen a few times. J is TRBJ2-5 and V is TRBV5-1; tentatively, D is TRBD2 (7 bases). CDR3 length: 14 amino acids. The germline gives CDR1 SGHRS, CDR2 YFSETQ. The germline V and J ends were trimmed by 0 bases and 6 bases, with 12 bases remaining between them. CDR3 in amino acids: CASSLAVGGQTQYF. The DNA for the CDR3 is TGCGCCAGCAGCTTGGCTGTCGGGGGGCAGACCCAGTACTTC.

The chain carries TRBV9 and TRBJ1-5; 9 bases are a match to TRBD1. The trim removed 3 bases at V and 10 bases at J, leaving 8 bases unmatched. The CDR3 has 14 residues. Germline V CDR1 and CDR2: SGDLS, YYNGEE. DNA for the CDR3: TGTGCCAGCAGCGCCGGGACAGGGCTCGTCCCCCAGCATTTT. It is translated as CASSAGTGLVPQHF.

V usage is TRBV5-4 and J usage is TRBJ2-1; tentatively, D is TRBD1 (7 bases). Germline V gene sequence: CDR1 SGHNT, CDR2 YYREEE (reference sequence). The CDR3 is 18 amino acids. Trimming stripped 0 bases from V and 5 bases from J, with 21 bases between. The CDR3 reads CASSLAAGGRGGHNEQFF. In DNA form, the CDR3 reads TGTGCCAGCAGCTTGGCCGCAGGGGGGCGGGGTGGTCACAATGAGCAGTTCTTC.

V and J are TRBV7-2 and TRBJ2-3; D is uncertain. This CDR3 is 15 amino acids long. Germline lookup yields CDR1 SGHTA and CDR2 FQGNSA. Trimming pared 3 bases from V and 1 base from J, leaving 11 bases between. CDR3: CASSFGALGTDTQYF. The CDR3 DNA reads TGTGCCAGCAGCTTCGGAGCTTTGGGCACAGATACGCAGTATTTT.

The chain employs TRBV5-1 and TRBJ1-1, with TRBD1 as a possible D gene (6 bases). Germline lookup yields CDR1 SGHRS and CDR2 YFSETQ. The CDR3 loop spans 17 amino acids. Between the trimmed V and J ends, which lost 1 base and 3 bases, there was a span of 19 bases. The CDR3 DNA follows: TGCGCCAGCAGCTTGCTCGTCAGGGGCTCTGGTGACACTGAAGCTTTCTTT. It encodes CASSLLVRGSGDTEAFF.